This TCR beta chain was obtained from a study of cytomegalovirus exposure and HLA in healthy donors. Study-wide results and caveats: A missense variant in DCLRE1C was later tied to TCR beta V- and J-gene trimming.

The primer mix had 60 Vbeta and 13 Jbeta primers. Authors' data handling: Approximately 11 million of 70 million to 80 million unique TCR beta chains were shared, per a later count. Assay used: immunoSEQ multiplex PCR; TCRdb lists only in-frame clones, some missing. V, J and clone size were drawn from that table, and D and trimming were deduced from the DNA. The sample shows 120,000 to 150,000 clones, and about 2.3% sits with its ten largest clones. Concerning this clone itself: The antigen is not known.

The V and J ends lost 1 base and 3 bases, in that order; junction bases with no gene match: 6. Germline V CDR1 and CDR2: LNHNV, YYDKDF (reference sequence). The length of the CDR3 is 16 residues. This clonotype was sampled from a woman younger than 30 in good health and CMV-seronegative. The V gene is TRBV15, the J gene TRBJ2-7; 10 positions match TRBD2. The sample comprised PBMCs. CDR3 loop: CATSRGASGSYYEQYF. CDR3 coding DNA: TGTGCCACCAGCAGAGGGGCTAGCGGGAGTTACTACGAGCAGTACTTC.